Following are 29 T cell receptor beta chains from one sample sequenced in a study of T cells in Graves' hyperthyroidism and ophthalmopathy. The source material, RNA transcripts, was used to amplify TCR beta CDR3 regions. A first-round RT-PCR of the TCR CDR3 used the HTBI primer set. TCRdb analysed the multiplex PCR reads with MiXCR anew, one entry per CDR3 protein. The repertoire has 300,000 to 350,000 distinct CDR3 sequences, 18% of them found once; the top ten carry under 55%. The sample comprised blood. The source of these receptors is a woman aged 45-59 years with Graves' hyperthyroidism.

This clonotype has at least ten counts. This chain connects TRBV12-3 or TRBV12-4 to TRBJ2-3; 8 bases align to TRBD1. CDR3 length: 19 amino acids. V gave up 5 bases and J gave up 3 bases; unmatched junction bases: 19. The CDR3 coding sequence is TGTGCCAGCAGTCGGCCGAGGACAGGGTTGGGGAAGGTGACAGATACGCAGTATTTT. Translated, it gives CASSRPRTGLGKVTDTQYF.

The V call is TRBV4-2, the J call TRBJ2-1; 7 nucleotides line up with TRBD1. The V gene end was trimmed by 0 bases and the J gene end by 6 bases; junction bases not matched to a gene: 2. This CDR3 spans 14 amino acids. CDR1 is LGHNA, CDR2 YNFKEQ, per germline. Here the CDR3 reads CASSQDAGGNEQFF. The CDR3 nucleotides are TGTGCCAGCAGCCAAGACGCAGGGGGCAATGAGCAGTTCTTC.

The chain links TRBV20-1 to TRBJ1-1; the D gene is possibly TRBD1 (5 bases). Germline loops: CDR1 DFQATT, CDR2 SNEGSKA (reference sequence). With 6 bases removed from V and 1 base from J, the gap between germline ends came to 12 bases. The CDR3 totals 13 residues. In nucleotides, the CDR3 is TGCAGTGCCTCCGCGACAGAGAACACTGAAGCTTTCTTT. Amino acid sequence: CSASATENTEAFF.

The chain carries TRBV20-1 and TRBJ2-5; D possibly corresponds to TRBD2 (5 bases). The germline gives CDR1 DFQATT, CDR2 SNEGSKA (reference sequence). The CDR3 has 15 residues. V shed 6 bases and J shed 5 bases, with 22 bases lying between them. In nucleotides, the CDR3 is TGCAGTGCCCTCCAGGAGGAGCGTCCCTCGGAGACCCAGTACTTC. Translating it yields CSALQEERPSETQYF.

The chain couples TRBV20-1 to TRBJ2-3; TRBD2 aligns across 12 bases. Germline V gives CDR1 DFQATT, CDR2 SNEGSKA (reference sequence). V dropped 2 bases and J dropped 6; count of bases not matched to a gene: 6. There are 15 residues in the CDR3. The CDR3 DNA sequence: TGCAGTGCTAGATTCAACGGACTAGCGGGGGATACGCAGTATTTT. It translates to CSARFNGLAGDTQYF.

J is TRBJ1-4 and V is TRBV2, with D perhaps matching TRBD1 (5 bases). V was clipped by 2 bases and J by 6 bases, with 13 bases between them. CDR1 is SNHLY, CDR2 FYNNEI, per germline. This CDR3 has 15 residues. The CDR3 spells CASSECETVDEKLFF. CDR3 bases: TGTGCCAGCAGTGAATGTGAGACAGTTGATGAAAAACTGTTTTTT.

The chain links TRBV6-1 to TRBJ2-1; D call uncertain. Germline loops: CDR1 MNHNS, CDR2 SASEGT. The ends were cut back, 6 bases at V and 1 base at J, with 13 bases in the middle. The CDR3 sequence is 15 residues long. The CDR3 DNA reads TGTGCCAGCAGCCCACTAAGCGTTTCCTACAATGAGCAGTTCTTC. This gives the protein CASSPLSVSYNEQFF.

At least ten counts were recorded for this clonotype. This chain links TRBV5-1 with TRBJ1-1; tentative D call: TRBD1 (6 bases). Trimming left V 8 bases short and J 4 bases short, with 15 bases between. Looked up from germline, CDR1 is SGHRS and CDR2 is YFSETQ. This CDR3 region has 13 residues. CDR3 sequence: CASRRGMVTEAFF. The CDR3 nucleotides are TGCGCCAGTCGAAGGGGGATGGTCACTGAAGCTTTCTTT.

A few counts support this clonotype. The chain carries TRBV18 and TRBJ1-3; D remains unclear. This CDR3 contains 17 residues. Germline assignment: CDR1 KGHSH and CDR2 LQKENI. V was shortened by 2 bases and J by 0 bases, with 14 bases between the two germline ends. The CDR3 is CASSPMDGLLSGNTIYF. The CDR3 coding sequence is TGTGCCAGCTCACCAATGGACGGTCTACTCTCTGGAAACACCATATATTTT.

This clonotype was seen at least ten times. This chain connects TRBV28 to TRBJ2-5; D unclear. Germline V gene lookup returns CDR1 MDHEN and CDR2 SYDVKM. V lost 2 bases and J 2 bases, leaving 6 bases between the germline ends. The CDR3 covers 13 residues. DNA of the CDR3: TGTGCCAGCAGTTTACTCAGGCAAGAGACCCAGTACTTC. It yields the protein CASSLLRQETQYF.

This clonotype has a handful of counts. The chain recombines TRBV12-3 or TRBV12-4 with TRBJ2-1, with D possibly being TRBD1 (6 bases). Trimming left V 5 bases short and J 5 bases short, with 13 bases between. There are 14 residues in the CDR3. The DNA of the CDR3 is TGTGCCAGCAGTACCGACAGGTTCAACAATGAGCAGTTCTTC. This codes for CASSTDRFNNEQFF.

This clonotype was seen only a few times. The CDR3 DNA reads TGCGCCAGCAGCCCCAGGGGTGTCAATCAGCCCCAGCATTTT. Amino acid sequence: CASSPRGVNQPQHF. The chain uses TRBV5-1 and TRBJ1-5, with D tentatively TRBD1 (6 bases). The CDR3 is made up of 14 amino acids. Trimming removed 4 bases from V and 3 bases from J, with 11 bases in between. Germline CDR1 SGHRS, CDR2 YFSETQ.

This clonotype was counted only a few times. The chain links TRBV7-8 to TRBJ1-1; no reliable D call. The ends were cut back, 5 bases at V and 5 bases at J, with 15 bases in the middle. Germline assignment: CDR1 SGHVS and CDR2 FQNEAQ. There are 14 residues in the CDR3. The CDR3 sequence: CASSPGGRRTEAFF. The CDR3 coding sequence is TGTGCCAGCAGCCCCGGAGGAAGGCGTACTGAAGCTTTCTTT. Filled out from reference TRBV7-8 and TRBJ1-1, the complete variable domain reads GAGVSQSPRYKVAKRGQDVALRCDPISGHVSLFWYQQALGQGPEFLTYFQNEAQLDKSGLPSDRFFAERPEGSVSTLKIQRTQQEDSAVYLCASSPGGRRTEAFFGQGTRLTVV.

The chain uses TRBV30 and TRBJ2-7, with D perhaps matching TRBD1 or TRBD2 (5 bases each). Germline V gene lookup returns CDR1 GTSNPN and CDR2 SVGIG (reference sequence). The V gene lost 0 bases and the J gene lost 3 bases, with 12 bases spanning the gap. This CDR3 has 14 amino acids. CDR3 amino acids: CAWSVEGLYYEQYF. The CDR3 nucleotides are TGTGCCTGGAGTGTCGAGGGGTTATACTACGAGCAGTACTTC.

The genes are TRBV14 and TRBJ2-7; the D is unclear. The CDR3 has 14 residues. Germline V gene lookup returns CDR1 SGHDN and CDR2 FVKESK. Trimming removed 4 bases from V and 4 bases from J, with 14 bases in between. In nucleotides, the CDR3 is TGTGCCAGCAGCCCCAAGGGTGGGGTGTACGAGCAGTACTTC. Amino acid sequence: CASSPKGGVYEQYF.

The rearrangement joins TRBV10-3 to TRBJ2-7; D gene unclear. The CDR3 totals 11 residues. The germline CDR1 and CDR2 sequences are ENHRY and SYGVKD. V was trimmed by 4 bases and J by 3 bases, leaving 4 bases between them. The CDR3, as DNA: TGTGCCATCAGTGGAGGCTACGAGCAGTACTTC. It encodes CAISGGYEQYF.

This clonotype was picked up a small number of times. Being one base from a much bigger clone, this may be a read error. The genes are TRBV7-3 and TRBJ1-1; 7 bases align to TRBD1. Germline V CDR1 and CDR2: SGHTA, FQGTGA. After removal of 2 bases from V and 4 bases from J, the junction contained 1 base not matched to a gene. The CDR3 totals 13 residues. CDR3 region: CASSLDRVTEAFF. In DNA form, the CDR3 reads TGTGCCAGCAGCTTAGACAGGGTCACTGAAGCTTTCTTT.

CDR3 loop: CSVEVGTQETQYF. CDR3 in DNA: TGCAGCGTTGAAGTAGGAACCCAAGAGACCCAGTACTTC. The chain carries TRBV29-1 and TRBJ2-5; D is unresolved. CDR3 length equals 13 residues. With 1 base removed from V and 1 base from J, the gap between germline ends came to 7 bases. From germline, CDR1 is SQVTM and CDR2 ANQGSEA.

The chain couples TRBV25-1 to TRBJ2-2, with D unresolved. V was clipped by 8 bases and J by 0 bases, with 7 bases between them. This CDR3 region has 13 residues. Per germline, CDR1 MGHDK and CDR2 SYGVNS. CDR3 region: CASSTPNTGELFF. The CDR3 DNA is TGTGCCAGCTCCACACCGAACACCGGGGAGCTGTTTTTT. Drawing the rest from reference TRBV25-1 and TRBJ2-2, the complete variable domain is EADIYQTPRYLVIGTGKKITLECSQTMGHDKMYWYQQDPGMELHLIHYSYGVNSTEKGDLSSESTVSRIRTEHFPLTLESARPSHTSQYLCASSTPNTGELFFGEGSRLTVL.

This clonotype was counted ten times or more. The genes are TRBV20-1 and TRBJ1-1; the D is unclear. Trimming pared 3 bases from V and 1 base from J, leaving 9 bases between. Germline-derived CDR1 and CDR2 are DFQATT and SNEGSKA (reference sequence). This CDR3 has 13 residues. The CDR3 region is CSARAGWNTEAFF. DNA for the CDR3: TGCAGTGCTAGGGCGGGTTGGAACACTGAAGCTTTCTTT.

The chain employs TRBV6-1 and TRBJ2-2, with a tentative D call TRBD2 (5 bases). Trimming stripped 4 bases from V and 6 bases from J, with 12 bases between. Germline-derived CDR1 and CDR2 are MNHNS and SASEGT. The CDR3 has 14 residues. The CDR3 loop is CASSASPGSGELFF. The CDR3 DNA is TGTGCCAGCAGTGCCTCCCCGGGGTCCGGGGAGCTGTTTTTT.

This chain uses TRBV18 with TRBJ2-5; TRBD2 aligns across 8 bases. Germline V gene lookup returns CDR1 KGHSH and CDR2 LQKENI. The CDR3 covers 15 residues. V dropped 3 bases and J dropped 4; count of bases not matched to a gene: 7. The CDR3 protein is CASSPEGLVGETQYF. Here the CDR3 DNA reads TGTGCCAGCTCACCTGAGGGACTAGTGGGAGAGACCCAGTACTTC.

This clonotype has just a few counts. This chain joins TRBV11-3 and TRBJ2-5; possible D gene TRBD1, 6 bases. V gave up 5 bases and J gave up 2 bases, with 12 bases separating them. Per germline, CDR1 SGHNT and CDR2 YENEEA. This CDR3 is 14 amino acids long. CDR3 in DNA: TGTGCCAGCAGCCAGGACAGTTTTCAAGAGACCCAGTACTTC. Its translation is CASSQDSFQETQYF.

In this sample, this clonotype turned up many times. This chain connects TRBV18 to TRBJ1-1, with D tentatively TRBD1 (6 bases). This CDR3 has 16 amino acids. Germline CDR1 is KGHSH and CDR2 is LQKENI. The ends were cut back, 6 bases at V and 5 bases at J, with 22 bases in the middle. The CDR3 region has the DNA TGTGCCAGCTCTCCAGAACCCCCAACAGGGCGGACTGAAGCTTTCTTT. It translates to CASSPEPPTGRTEAFF.

The chain uses TRBV6-2 or TRBV6-3 and TRBJ1-2; 7 nucleotides agree with TRBD1. Germline V lookup: CDR1 MNHEY, CDR2 SVGEGT. V trimming: 7 bases; J trimming: 4 bases; junction bases outside the gene matches: 24. The CDR3 sequence is 19 residues long. CDR3 DNA: TGTGCCAGCAACCTTGATTACAGGGACAGAACTACCCAATCCTATGGCTACACCTTC. Encoded protein: CASNLDYRDRTTQSYGYTF.

This clonotype came up many times. The chain links TRBV5-1 to TRBJ2-3, with D possibly matching TRBD2 (6 bases). From germline, CDR1 is SGHRS and CDR2 YFSETQ. The length of the CDR3 is 18 residues. Trimming removed 0 bases at V and 6 bases at J, with 23 bases between. DNA for the CDR3: TGCGCCAGCAGCTTGGAAGCTGGAGGGGCAATGATGGGGGATACGCAGTATTTT. This encodes CASSLEAGGAMMGDTQYF. Variable domain in full (rest from reference TRBV5-1 and TRBJ2-3): KAGVTQTPRYLIKTRGQQVTLSCSPISGHRSVSWYQQTPGQGLQFLFEYFSETQRNKGNFPGRFSGRQFSNSRSEMNVSTLELGDSALYLCASSLEAGGAMMGDTQYFGPGTRLTVL.

This chain links TRBV13 with TRBJ1-1, with 8 positions matching TRBD1. The germline V gene has CDR1 PRHDT and CDR2 FYEKMQ (reference sequence). J lost 5 bases, V lost 3 bases, and 11 bases had no gene match. CDR3 size: 16 residues. DNA for the CDR3: TGTGCCAGCAGCTTGGGAGGACAGGGAAAACGGACTGAAGCTTTCTTT. It translates to CASSLGGQGKRTEAFF.

The rearrangement uses TRBV7-3 and TRBJ2-2, with 12 bases that match TRBD2. CDR1 is SGHTA and CDR2 is FQGTGA in the germline V gene. Losses at the gene ends were 2 bases for V and 5 bases for J; bases not matched to a gene: 6. The CDR3 spans 17 residues. The CDR3 region is CASSLYGTSGRTGELFF. Written as DNA, the CDR3 is TGTGCCAGCAGCTTATATGGGACTAGCGGGCGAACCGGGGAGCTGTTTTTT.

This clonotype was observed many times. The J gene is TRBJ1-2, the V gene TRBV5-1; D is possibly TRBD1 (6 bases). Germline CDR1 is SGHRS and CDR2 is YFSETQ. CDR3 size: 15 residues. The germline V and J ends were trimmed by 0 bases and 6 bases, with 15 bases remaining between them. This CDR3 is CASSLERGPGHGYTF. The CDR3 DNA reads as TGCGCCAGCAGCTTGGAGCGGGGGCCAGGACATGGCTACACCTTC.